This TCR beta chain was sequenced during a study of T cell responses to AZD1222 COVID-19 vaccine. The trim removed 4 bases at V and 2 bases at J, leaving 6 bases unmatched. This CDR3 is 15 amino acids long. CDR1 is SGHTA, CDR2 FQGTGA, per germline. Clones were read by immunoSEQ multiplex PCR, and TCRdb kept only the in-frame ones, dropping some. The table shows 150,000 or so clones, with just over 90% occurring only once. The source is an adult who received the AZD1222 COVID-19 vaccine. Sample: peripheral blood, taken 28 days after the second AZD1222 dose. This chain connects TRBV7-3 to TRBJ1-2; TRBD1 agrees at 8 bases. CDR3 residues: CASSYSGQGNYGYTF. The CDR3 nucleotides are TGTGCCAGCAGCTATAGTGGACAGGGAAACTATGGCTACACCTTC.